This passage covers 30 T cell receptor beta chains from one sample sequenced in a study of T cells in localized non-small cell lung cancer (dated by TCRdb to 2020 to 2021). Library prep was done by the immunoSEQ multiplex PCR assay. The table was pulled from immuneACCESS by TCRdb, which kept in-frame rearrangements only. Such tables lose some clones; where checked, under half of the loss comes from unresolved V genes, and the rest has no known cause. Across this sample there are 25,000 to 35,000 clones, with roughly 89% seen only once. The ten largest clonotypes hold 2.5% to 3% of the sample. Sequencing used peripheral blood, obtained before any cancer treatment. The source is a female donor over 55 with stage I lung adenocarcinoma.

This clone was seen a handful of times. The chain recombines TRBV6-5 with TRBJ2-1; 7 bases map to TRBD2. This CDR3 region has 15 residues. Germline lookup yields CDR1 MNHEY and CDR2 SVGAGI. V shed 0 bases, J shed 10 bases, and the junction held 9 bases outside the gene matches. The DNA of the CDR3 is TGTGCCAGCAGTTACTCAGGCTCGGGGCGGGAGGAGCAGTTCTTC. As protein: CASSYSGSGREEQFF.

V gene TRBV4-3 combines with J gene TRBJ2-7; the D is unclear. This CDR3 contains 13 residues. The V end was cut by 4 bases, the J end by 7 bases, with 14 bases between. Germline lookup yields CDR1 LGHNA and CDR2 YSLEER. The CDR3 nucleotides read TGCGCCAGCAGCCCGGGCCTGACTGAGGAGCAGTACTTC. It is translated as CASSPGLTEEQYF.

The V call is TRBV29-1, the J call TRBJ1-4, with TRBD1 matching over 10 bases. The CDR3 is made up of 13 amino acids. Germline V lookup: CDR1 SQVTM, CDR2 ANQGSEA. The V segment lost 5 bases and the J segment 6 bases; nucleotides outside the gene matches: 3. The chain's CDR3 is CSVSGTGDEKLFF. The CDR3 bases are TGCAGCGTTTCCGGGACAGGGGATGAAAAACTGTTTTTT.

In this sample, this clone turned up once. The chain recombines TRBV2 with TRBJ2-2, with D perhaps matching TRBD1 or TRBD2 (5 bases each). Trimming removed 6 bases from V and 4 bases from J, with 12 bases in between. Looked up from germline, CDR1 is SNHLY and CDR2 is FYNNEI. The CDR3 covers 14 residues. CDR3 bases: TGTGCCAGCAGGTGGGGGTTTGGCACCGGGGAGCTGTTTTTT. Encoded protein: CASRWGFGTGELFF.

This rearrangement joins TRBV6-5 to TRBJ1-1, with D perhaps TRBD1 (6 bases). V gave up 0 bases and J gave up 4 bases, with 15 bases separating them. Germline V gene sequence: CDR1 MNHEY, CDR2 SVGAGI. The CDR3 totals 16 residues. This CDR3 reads CASSYSIGGGGTEAFF. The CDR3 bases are TGTGCCAGCAGTTACTCGATCGGGGGAGGGGGCACTGAAGCTTTCTTT.

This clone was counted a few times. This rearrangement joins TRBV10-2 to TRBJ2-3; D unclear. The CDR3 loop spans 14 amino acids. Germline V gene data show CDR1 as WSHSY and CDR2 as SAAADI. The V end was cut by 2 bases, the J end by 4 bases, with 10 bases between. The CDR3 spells CASSEGSFADTQYF. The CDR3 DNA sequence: TGCGCCAGCAGTGAGGGCAGTTTCGCAGATACGCAGTATTTT.

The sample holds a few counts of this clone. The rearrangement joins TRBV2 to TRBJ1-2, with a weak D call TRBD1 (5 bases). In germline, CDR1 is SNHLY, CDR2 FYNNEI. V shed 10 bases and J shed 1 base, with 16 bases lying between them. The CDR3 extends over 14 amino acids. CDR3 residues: CAIAEQEVNYGYTF. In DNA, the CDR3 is TGTGCCATCGCGGAACAGGAGGTTAACTATGGCTACACCTTC.

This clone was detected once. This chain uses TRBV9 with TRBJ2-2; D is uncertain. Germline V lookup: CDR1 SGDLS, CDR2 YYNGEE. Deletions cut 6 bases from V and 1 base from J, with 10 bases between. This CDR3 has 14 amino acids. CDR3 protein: CASKLAENTGELFF. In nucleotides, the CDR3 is TGTGCCAGCAAACTGGCAGAGAACACCGGGGAGCTGTTTTTT.

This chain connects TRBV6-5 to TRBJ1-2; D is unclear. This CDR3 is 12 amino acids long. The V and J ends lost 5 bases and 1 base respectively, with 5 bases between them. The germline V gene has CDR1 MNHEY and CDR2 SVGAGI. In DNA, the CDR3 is TGTGCCAGCAGTGGCAGTAACTATGGCTACACCTTC. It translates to CASSGSNYGYTF.

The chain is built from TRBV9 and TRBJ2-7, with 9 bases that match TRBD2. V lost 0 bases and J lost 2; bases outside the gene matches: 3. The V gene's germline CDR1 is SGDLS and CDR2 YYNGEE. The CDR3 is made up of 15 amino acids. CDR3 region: CASSVAPSGTYEQYF. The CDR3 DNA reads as TGTGCCAGCAGCGTAGCTCCTAGCGGGACCTACGAGCAGTACTTC.

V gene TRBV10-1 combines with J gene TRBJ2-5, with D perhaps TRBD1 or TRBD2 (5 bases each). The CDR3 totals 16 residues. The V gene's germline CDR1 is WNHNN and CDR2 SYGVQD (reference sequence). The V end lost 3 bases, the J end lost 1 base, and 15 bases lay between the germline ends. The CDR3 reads CASSEGTTGGQETQYF. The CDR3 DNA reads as TGCGCCAGCAGTGAAGGGACCACGGGCGGCCAAGAGACCCAGTACTTC.

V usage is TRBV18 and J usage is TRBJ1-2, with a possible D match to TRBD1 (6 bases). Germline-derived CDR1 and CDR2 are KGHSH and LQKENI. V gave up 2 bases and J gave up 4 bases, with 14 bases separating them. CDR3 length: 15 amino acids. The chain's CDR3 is CASSPGAGVRYGYTF. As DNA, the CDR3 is TGTGCCAGCTCACCAGGGGCAGGGGTACGCTATGGCTACACCTTC.

CDR3 sequence: CASRPGLESTEQYF. In DNA form, the CDR3 reads TGTGCCAGCAGACCCGGACTAGAGAGTACCGAGCAGTACTTC. The chain combines TRBV7-6 with TRBJ2-7; 7 bases line up with TRBD2. CDR3 length equals 14 residues. Germline CDR1 and CDR2: SGHVS and FNYEAQ. V lost 6 bases to trimming and J lost 6 bases; unmatched junction nucleotides: 11.

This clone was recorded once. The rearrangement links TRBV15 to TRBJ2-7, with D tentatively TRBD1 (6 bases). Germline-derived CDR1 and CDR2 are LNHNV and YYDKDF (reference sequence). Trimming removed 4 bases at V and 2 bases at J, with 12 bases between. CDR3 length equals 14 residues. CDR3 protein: CATSNRAPPYEQYF. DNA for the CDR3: TGTGCCACCAGCAACAGGGCACCACCCTACGAGCAGTACTTC.

The CDR3: CASSPAPPGPSSSGNTIYF. CDR3 nucleotide sequence: TGTGCCAGCTCACCTGCCCCCCCGGGACCCAGCAGCTCTGGAAACACCATATATTTT. The J gene is TRBJ1-3, the V gene TRBV18, with D maybe TRBD1 (5 bases). CDR3 length equals 19 residues. The germline CDR1 and CDR2 sequences are KGHSH and LQKENI. The V and J ends lost 3 bases and 0 bases respectively, with 21 bases between them.

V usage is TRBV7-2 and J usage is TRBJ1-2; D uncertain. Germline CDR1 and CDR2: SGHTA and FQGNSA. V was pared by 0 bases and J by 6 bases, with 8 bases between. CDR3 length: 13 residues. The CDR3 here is CASSLAGQNGYTF. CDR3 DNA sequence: TGTGCCAGCAGCTTAGCGGGCCAGAATGGCTACACCTTC. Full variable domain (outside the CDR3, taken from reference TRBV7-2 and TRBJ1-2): GAGVSQSPSNKVTEKGKDVELRCDPISGHTALYWYRQSLGQGLEFLIYFQGNSAPDKSGLPSDRFSAERTGGSVSTLTIQRTQQEDSAVYLCASSLAGQNGYTFGSGTRLTVV.

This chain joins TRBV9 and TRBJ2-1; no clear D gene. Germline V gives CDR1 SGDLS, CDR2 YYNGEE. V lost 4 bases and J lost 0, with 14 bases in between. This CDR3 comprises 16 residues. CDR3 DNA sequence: TGTGCCAGCAGCCCCCCGACTGGAGCCTCCTACAATGAGCAGTTCTTC. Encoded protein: CASSPPTGASYNEQFF.

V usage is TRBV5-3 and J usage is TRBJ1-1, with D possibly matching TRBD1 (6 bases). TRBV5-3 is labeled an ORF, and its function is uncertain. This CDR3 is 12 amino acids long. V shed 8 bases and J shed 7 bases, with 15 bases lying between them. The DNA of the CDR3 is TGTGCCAGCAGCAGGGGACCCTATGAAGCTTTCTTT. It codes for CASSRGPYEAFF.

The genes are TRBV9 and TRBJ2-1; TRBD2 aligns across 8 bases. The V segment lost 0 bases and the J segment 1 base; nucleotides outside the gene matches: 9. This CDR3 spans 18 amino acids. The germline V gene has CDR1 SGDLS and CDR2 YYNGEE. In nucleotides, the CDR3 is TGTGCCAGCAGCGTAGCTCTAGGACTAGCCCGTTCCTACAATGAGCAGTTCTTC. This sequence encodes CASSVALGLARSYNEQFF.

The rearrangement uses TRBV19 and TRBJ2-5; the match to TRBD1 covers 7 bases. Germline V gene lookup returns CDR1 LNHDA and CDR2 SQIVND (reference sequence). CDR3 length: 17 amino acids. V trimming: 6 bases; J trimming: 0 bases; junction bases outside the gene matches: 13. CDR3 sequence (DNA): TGTGCCAGTAGGGTTTCGGGACAGACATCTTACCAAGAGACCCAGTACTTC. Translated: CASRVSGQTSYQETQYF.

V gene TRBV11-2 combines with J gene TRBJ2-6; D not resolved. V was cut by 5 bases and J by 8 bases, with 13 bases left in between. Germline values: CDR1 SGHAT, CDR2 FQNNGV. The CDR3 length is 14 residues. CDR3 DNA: TGTGCCAGCAGCCTAACCTGGGAAACCAACGTCCTGACTTTC. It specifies CASSLTWETNVLTF.

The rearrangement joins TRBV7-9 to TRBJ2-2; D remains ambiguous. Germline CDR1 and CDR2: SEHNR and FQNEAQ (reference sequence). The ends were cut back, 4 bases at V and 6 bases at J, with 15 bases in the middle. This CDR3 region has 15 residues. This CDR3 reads CASSSYGPSAGELFF. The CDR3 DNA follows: TGTGCCAGCAGCTCCTATGGCCCTTCGGCCGGGGAGCTGTTTTTT.

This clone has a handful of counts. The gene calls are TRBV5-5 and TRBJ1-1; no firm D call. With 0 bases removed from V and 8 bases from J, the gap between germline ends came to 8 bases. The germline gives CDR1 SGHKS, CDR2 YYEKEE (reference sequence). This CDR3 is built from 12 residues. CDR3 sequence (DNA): TGTGCCAGCAGCTTGGAACTCGGCGAAGCTTTCTTT. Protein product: CASSLELGEAFF.

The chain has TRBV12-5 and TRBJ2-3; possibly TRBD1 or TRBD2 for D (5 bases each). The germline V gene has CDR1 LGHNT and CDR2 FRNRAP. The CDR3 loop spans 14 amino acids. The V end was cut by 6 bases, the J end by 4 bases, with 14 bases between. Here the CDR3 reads CASGRSQGADTQYF. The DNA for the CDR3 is TGTGCTAGTGGCCGCAGTCAGGGAGCAGATACGCAGTATTTT.

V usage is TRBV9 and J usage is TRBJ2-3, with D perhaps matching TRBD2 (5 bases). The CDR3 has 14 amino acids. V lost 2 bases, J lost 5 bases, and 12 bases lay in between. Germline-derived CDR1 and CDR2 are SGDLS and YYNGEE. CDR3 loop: CASSVRFAGDTQYF. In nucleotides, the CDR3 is TGTGCCAGCAGCGTTAGGTTCGCGGGAGATACGCAGTATTTT.

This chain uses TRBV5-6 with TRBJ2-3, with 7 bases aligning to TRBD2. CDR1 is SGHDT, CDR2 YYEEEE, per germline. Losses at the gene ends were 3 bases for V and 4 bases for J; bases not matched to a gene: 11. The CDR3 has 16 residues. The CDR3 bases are TGTGCCAGCAGCTCCCTGGGGGGAGGGCGGTCAGATACGCAGTATTTT. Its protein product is CASSSLGGGRSDTQYF.

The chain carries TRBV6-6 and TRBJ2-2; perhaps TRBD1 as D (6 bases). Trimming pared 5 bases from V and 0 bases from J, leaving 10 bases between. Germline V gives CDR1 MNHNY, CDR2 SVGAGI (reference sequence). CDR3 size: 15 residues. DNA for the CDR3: TGTGCCAGCAGTACCGGGACACCGAACACCGGGGAGCTGTTTTTT. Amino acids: CASSTGTPNTGELFF.

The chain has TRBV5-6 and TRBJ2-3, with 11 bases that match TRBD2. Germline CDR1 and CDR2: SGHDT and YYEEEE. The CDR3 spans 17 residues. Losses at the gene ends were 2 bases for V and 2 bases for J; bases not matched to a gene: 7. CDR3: CASSLLAGGTFTDTQYF. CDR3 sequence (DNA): TGTGCCAGCAGCTTATTAGCGGGAGGGACCTTCACAGATACGCAGTATTTT.

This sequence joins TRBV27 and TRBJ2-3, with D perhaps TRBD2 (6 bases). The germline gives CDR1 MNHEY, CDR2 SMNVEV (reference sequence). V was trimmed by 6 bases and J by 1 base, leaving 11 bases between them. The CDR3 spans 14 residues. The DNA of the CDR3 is TGTGCCAGCAGCTCGGGACTTCGCACAGATACGCAGTATTTT. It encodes CASSSGLRTDTQYF.

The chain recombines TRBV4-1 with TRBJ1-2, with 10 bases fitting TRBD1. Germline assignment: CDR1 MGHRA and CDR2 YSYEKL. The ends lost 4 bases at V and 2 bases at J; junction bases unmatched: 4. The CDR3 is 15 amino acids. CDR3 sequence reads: CASSRGQGGNYGYTF. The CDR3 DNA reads TGCGCCAGCAGCCGTGGACAGGGGGGGAACTATGGCTACACCTTC.